This record concerns one T cell receptor (beta chain) sequence. Its antigen has not been determined. It has no much larger one-base neighbor in the sample; base qualities were not kept. This specimen belongs to a study of blood T cell repertoires in COVID-19 (dated by TCRdb to the early 2020s). For context, the study as a whole: Samples covering the acute and convalescent phases of COVID-19 were provided by collaborators in the United States, Italy and Spain. The prospective study material was composed of cDNA or gDNA derived from T cells, B-cell-depleted T cells, or PBMCs. Deeply sampled blood TCRbeta repertoires from subjects exposed to, actively infected with, or recovered from COVID-19 were included in the dataset. A freely available public database, intended as a resource for researchers studying the immune response to SARS-CoV-2, is where the repertoires were released. The samples were drawn from two sources: the first 160 participants of the ongoing ImmuneRACE study, and 1,254 subjects contributed by 6 global collaborators. Nearly every sample came with metadata listing a de-identified subject ID, COVID-19 status, age in years and sex. Where available, HLA class I and class II types were obtained from metadata supplied by the sample provider rather than from assay-based typing. Overall study results and their limits: The quantity of clinical and demographic metadata differed by source and by participant and was supplied without curation.

From the cysteine through the phenylalanine, the CDR3 covers 13 amino acids. Only the CDR3 portion is preserved as DNA: 39 bases, with reading frame beginning at the first base. The V end gives up 6 bases and the J end 8 bases, leaving 7 bases in the junction not matched to a gene. TCRbeta CDR3 regions were amplified from genomic DNA using the immunoSEQ Assay, a bias-controlled multiplex PCR. Per the authors' processing: Within the assay, amplification of reference gene primers was used to estimate how many nucleated cells each sample contained. Sequence reads were collapsed and filtered to measure the absolute abundance of every unique TCRbeta CDR3 rearrangement. For each sample, productive Simpson clonality was calculated by taking the square root of Simpson's diversity index across productive rearrangements. Here the immuneACCESS table is served through TCRdb, limited to in-frame sequences with V and J called. Missing clones are a known gap in these copies; in checked studies unresolved V genes cover under half, and the rest lacks a known reason. The D gene and trimming were derived from the DNA, and the V and J assignments and clone size from that table. The sample records under 150,000 clones, around 81% of which are singletons. Clones ranked in the top ten supply roughly 13% of the sample.

Each collaborating institution followed its own protocols to collect whole blood in K2EDTA tubes. For TCRbeta analysis, collaborators shipped samples in one of three forms: frozen whole blood, isolated PBMCs, or DNA extracted from either of those sample types. The origin of this receptor is a man aged 55 to 70 with active or convalescent COVID-19. The sequencing sample was made of peripheral blood. This chain joins TRBV12-3 or TRBV12-4 to TRBJ1-2; TRBD1 agrees with 9 junctional bases. The DNA sequence is as follows: TGTGCCAGCAGGGGGACAGGGTTAGTGGGCTACACCTTC. Its protein product is CASRGTGLVGYTF.